These 27 T cell receptor beta chains came from one sample sequenced in a study of blood T cell repertoires in COVID-19. Measured with immunoSEQ multiplex PCR; TCRdb has only the in-frame clones, and not every one. The top ten hold 1.5% of the sample, which has some 120,000 clones, 88% seen once. The specimen sequenced was peripheral blood. The receptors were sampled from a human donor in a cohort sampled during active COVID-19.

The chain combines TRBV2 with TRBJ1-5, with D perhaps matching TRBD1 (5 bases). CDR3 size: 14 residues. With 6 bases removed from V and 7 bases from J, the gap between germline ends came to 16 bases. Looked up from germline, CDR1 is SNHLY and CDR2 is FYNNEI. CDR3 in DNA: TGTGCCAGCAGCATTATCCGGGGGGAGCAGCCCCAGCATTTT. It translates to CASSIIRGEQPQHF.

The chain recombines TRBV21-1 with TRBJ2-3; TRBD2, the table's D call, was not compared with the DNA. TRBV21-1 is a pseudogene locus. The CDR3 is 15 residues long. DNA of the CDR3: TGTGCCAGCAGCAAAGGGAACGGGGGGAGAGATACGCAGTATTTT. Translating it yields CASSKGNGGRDTQYF.

The chain employs TRBV4-2 and TRBJ1-2; TRBD1 matches 10 bases. The V and J ends lost 2 bases and 2 bases, in that order; junction bases with no gene match: 5. The CDR3 has 16 amino acids. Germline V gives CDR1 LGHNA, CDR2 YNFKEQ. CDR3 residues: CASSQQMDRGNYGYTF. DNA for the CDR3: TGTGCCAGCAGCCAACAAATGGACAGGGGGAACTATGGCTACACCTTC.

This clone occurred a few times. The chain carries TRBV30 and TRBJ1-6; D not certain. The V gene's germline CDR1 is GTSNPN and CDR2 SVGIG (reference sequence). With 2 bases removed from V and 7 bases from J, the gap between germline ends came to 3 bases. The CDR3 is 11 amino acids. The CDR3 nucleotides read TGTGCCTGGAGTCAGAATTCACCCCTCCACTTT. It specifies CAWSQNSPLHF.

Only one count was recorded for this clone. V gene TRBV4-2 combines with J gene TRBJ2-7; 10 bases fit TRBD2. Looked up from germline, CDR1 is LGHNA and CDR2 is YNFKEQ. The length of the CDR3 is 19 residues. V dropped 0 bases and J dropped 4; count of bases not matched to a gene: 15. The CDR3 reads CASSQDLPVGTSGMYEQYF. In nucleotides, the CDR3 is TGTGCCAGCAGCCAAGACCTCCCTGTAGGAACTAGCGGGATGTACGAGCAGTACTTC.

This rearrangement joins TRBV5-1 to TRBJ2-2, with TRBD2 matching over 9 bases. Per the germline V gene, CDR1 is SGHRS and CDR2 is YFSETQ. V dropped 4 bases and J dropped 0; count of bases not matched to a gene: 1. The CDR3 has 15 amino acids. This chain's CDR3 is CASSIAGANTGELFF. The CDR3 DNA is TGCGCCAGCAGCATAGCGGGGGCGAACACCGGGGAGCTGTTTTTT.

The rearrangement links TRBV5-1 to TRBJ2-7, with TRBD2 identical over 8 bases. V shed 0 bases, J shed 6 bases, and the junction held 8 bases outside the gene matches. This CDR3 has 15 residues. Germline-derived CDR1 and CDR2 are SGHRS and YFSETQ. Here the CDR3 reads CASSLAYRTSSEQYF. The CDR3 DNA follows: TGCGCCAGCAGCTTGGCCTATAGGACTAGCAGCGAGCAGTACTTC.

This chain uses TRBV6-1 with TRBJ2-1; D uncertain. CDR3 length: 12 residues. Germline lookup yields CDR1 MNHNS and CDR2 SASEGT. V gave up 0 bases and J gave up 13 bases, with 10 bases separating them. This chain's CDR3 is CASSEAGYPQFF. The CDR3 bases are TGTGCCAGCAGTGAAGCGGGCTACCCCCAGTTCTTC.

This sequence joins TRBV6-5 and TRBJ2-7; D is uncertain. V shed 5 bases and J shed 1 base, with 9 bases lying between them. This CDR3 region has 13 residues. Germline V gene lookup returns CDR1 MNHEY and CDR2 SVGAGI. The CDR3 nucleotides read TGTGCCAGCAGTCTTGACGGGTCCTACGAGCAGTACTTC. Translation: CASSLDGSYEQYF.

The chain couples TRBV29-1 to TRBJ2-7, with D tentatively TRBD2 (5 bases). V was clipped by 6 bases and J by 1 base, with 13 bases between them. CDR1 SQVTM and CDR2 ANQGSEA come from the germline V gene. This CDR3 comprises 13 residues. As DNA, the CDR3 is TGCAGCGTCCTCGAGGGAAGTTCCTACGAGCAGTACTTC. Encoded protein: CSVLEGSSYEQYF.

The chain uses TRBV10-3 and TRBJ1-1, with D perhaps TRBD1 (5 bases). The CDR3 spans 13 residues. Between the trimmed V and J ends, which lost 9 bases and 5 bases, there was a span of 16 bases. Germline V gene data show CDR1 as ENHRY and CDR2 as SYGVKD. CDR3 bases: TGTGCCATTTTACCTGGGGCGCCGACTGAAGCTTTCTTT. It specifies CAILPGAPTEAFF.

This chain connects TRBV18 to TRBJ2-3; D uncertain. V was cut by 3 bases and J by 2 bases, with 9 bases left in between. The germline V gene has CDR1 KGHSH and CDR2 LQKENI. CDR3 length equals 14 residues. CDR3 DNA sequence: TGTGCCAGCTCACCTCCAGTCTCCACAGATACGCAGTATTTT. As protein: CASSPPVSTDTQYF.

This chain uses TRBV5-4 with TRBJ2-1; D is undetermined. The germline V and J ends were trimmed by 0 bases and 10 bases, with 11 bases remaining between them. The CDR3 covers 13 residues. Germline loops: CDR1 SGHNT, CDR2 YYREEE (reference sequence). The CDR3 reads CASSLVGSGEQFF. Here the CDR3 DNA reads TGTGCCAGCAGCTTGGTGGGTTCAGGAGAGCAGTTCTTC.

The chain employs TRBV21-1 and TRBJ2-1; the D call TRBD2 from the table was never checked on the DNA. TRBV21-1 counts as a pseudogene. This CDR3 has 16 amino acids. The CDR3 region is CASSKHLDCENNEQFF. Written as DNA, the CDR3 is TGTGCCAGCAGCAAACATCTGGACTGCGAAAACAATGAGCAGTTCTTC.

The count of this clone is one. This chain uses TRBV6-1 with TRBJ2-6; TRBD1 matches 7 bases. J gave up 4 bases and V 3 bases, and 3 bases lay outside the gene matches. This CDR3 spans 15 amino acids. CDR1 and CDR2 from the germline V gene are MNHNS and SASEGT. The CDR3 DNA follows: TGTGCCAGCAGTGAGACAGGGTCCGGGGCCAACGTCCTGACTTTC. It is translated as CASSETGSGANVLTF.

This clone was counted between two and nine times. The CDR3 DNA reads as TGTGCCAGCAGCCAAGAACGAGTTCTCGGGTCACCCCTCCACTTT. Protein: CASSQERVLGSPLHF. This chain links TRBV3-1 (or the pseudogene TRBV3-2) with TRBJ1-6; D is ambiguous. Trimming removed 0 bases from V and 10 bases from J, with 13 bases in between. Germline CDR1 reads LGHDT; CDR2 reads YNNKEL (reference sequence). CDR3 size: 15 residues.

The genes are TRBV12-5 and TRBJ1-5; the D gene is possibly TRBD1 (5 bases). The CDR3 has 16 amino acids. Trimming removed 0 bases at V and 7 bases at J, with 16 bases between. Germline lookup yields CDR1 LGHNT and CDR2 FRNRAP. CDR3 coding DNA: TGTGCTAGTGGTTTGGTACTAGGGGCCGGGGGACAGCCCCAGCATTTT. This gives the protein CASGLVLGAGGQPQHF.

This clone has only one observation. J is TRBJ2-7 and V is TRBV7-2; 9 bases match TRBD2. Trimming cost V 5 bases and J 0 bases; bases outside gene matches: 5. Germline loops: CDR1 SGHTA, CDR2 FQGNSA. The CDR3 has 15 residues. CDR3 amino acids: CASSRTSASSYEQYF. The CDR3 DNA follows: TGTGCCAGCAGCCGGACTAGCGCGAGCTCCTACGAGCAGTACTTC.

The chain is built from TRBV5-1 and TRBJ2-1; 10 bases line up with TRBD2. Germline CDR1 is SGHRS and CDR2 is YFSETQ. The CDR3 totals 15 residues. Trimming took 4 bases from V and 0 from J; bases not matched to a gene: 1. CDR3: CASSRLAGSYNEQFF. CDR3 bases: TGCGCCAGCAGCAGACTAGCGGGCTCCTACAATGAGCAGTTCTTC.

The table lists this clone with a few counts. The chain has TRBV5-4 and TRBJ2-1; D is undetermined. This CDR3 spans 14 amino acids. Germline V gives CDR1 SGHNT, CDR2 YYREEE (reference sequence). The V and J ends lost 1 base and 1 base respectively, with 6 bases between them. The CDR3 loop is CASSLWQSYNEQFF. The CDR3 nucleotides are TGTGCCAGCAGCTTGTGGCAGTCCTACAATGAGCAGTTCTTC.

The rearrangement links TRBV4-2 to TRBJ2-4; 8 nucleotides line up with TRBD2. Germline V CDR1 and CDR2: LGHNA, YNFKEQ. V shed 4 bases, J shed 4 bases, and the junction held 12 bases outside the gene matches. The CDR3 runs to 17 residues. CDR3 protein: CASSPRSGGDFKNIQYF. The CDR3 DNA sequence: TGTGCCAGCAGCCCGCGCAGCGGGGGTGACTTTAAAAACATTCAGTACTTC.

This chain uses TRBV19 with TRBJ2-1; 12 bases line up with TRBD2. Trimming at V came to 0 bases and at J to 7 bases, leaving 7 bases not matched to a gene. This CDR3 has 17 amino acids. Looked up from germline, CDR1 is LNHDA and CDR2 is SQIVND (reference sequence). The CDR3 bases are TGTGCCAGTAGTATAGACGCCGGACTAGCGGGAAGGAATGAGCAGTTCTTC. This codes for CASSIDAGLAGRNEQFF.

The chain has TRBV2 and TRBJ2-7; TRBD1 is a possible D gene (6 bases). CDR1 SNHLY and CDR2 FYNNEI come from the germline V gene. The CDR3 sequence is 14 residues long. V dropped 0 bases and J dropped 7 bases, with 13 bases sitting between them. CDR3 amino acids: CASSEAWVTGEQYF. CDR3 in DNA: TGTGCCAGCAGTGAAGCGTGGGTTACAGGGGAGCAGTACTTC.

The sample holds one count of this clone. The chain couples TRBV28 to TRBJ1-2, with 8 bases lining up with TRBD1. V was clipped by 7 bases and J by 2 bases; unmatched bases: 6. The CDR3 extends over 14 amino acids. Germline assignment: CDR1 MDHEN and CDR2 SYDVKM. CDR3 DNA sequence: TGTGCCAGCATTTTTCAGGGGGCAAACTATGGCTACACCTTC. Translation gives CASIFQGANYGYTF.

The chain joins TRBV9 to TRBJ2-1; 11 bases line up with TRBD2. J lost 7 bases, V lost 0 bases, and 6 bases had no gene match. Germline CDR1 is SGDLS and CDR2 is YYNGEE. CDR3 length: 16 residues. Written as DNA, the CDR3 is TGTGCCAGCAGCGTAGTTAGCGGGAGGGCCGCGAATGAGCAGTTCTTC. This gives the protein CASSVVSGRAANEQFF.

The chain has TRBV12-5 and TRBJ1-6; D remains unclear. The CDR3 covers 16 residues. The germline gives CDR1 LGHNT, CDR2 FRNRAP. The V end lost 3 bases, the J end lost 0 bases, and 9 bases lay between the germline ends. The chain's CDR3 is CASGFNTASYNSPLHF. The CDR3 DNA sequence: TGTGCTAGTGGTTTCAACACAGCCTCCTATAATTCACCCCTCCACTTT. Filled out from reference TRBV12-5 and TRBJ1-6, the complete variable domain reads DARVTQTPRHKVTEMGQEVTMRCQPILGHNTVFWYRQTMMQGLELLAYFRNRAPLDDSGMPKDRFSAEMPDATLATLKIQPSEPRDSAVYFCASGFNTASYNSPLHFGNGTRLTVT.

This clone showed up just once. The genes are TRBV4-1 and TRBJ2-6, with D unresolved. This CDR3 has 14 residues. Deletions cut 3 bases from V and 4 bases from J, with 7 bases between. In germline, CDR1 is MGHRA, CDR2 YSYEKL. In nucleotides, the CDR3 is TGCGCCAGCAGCCAGATAACAGGGGCCAACGTCCTGACTTTC. This gives the protein CASSQITGANVLTF.